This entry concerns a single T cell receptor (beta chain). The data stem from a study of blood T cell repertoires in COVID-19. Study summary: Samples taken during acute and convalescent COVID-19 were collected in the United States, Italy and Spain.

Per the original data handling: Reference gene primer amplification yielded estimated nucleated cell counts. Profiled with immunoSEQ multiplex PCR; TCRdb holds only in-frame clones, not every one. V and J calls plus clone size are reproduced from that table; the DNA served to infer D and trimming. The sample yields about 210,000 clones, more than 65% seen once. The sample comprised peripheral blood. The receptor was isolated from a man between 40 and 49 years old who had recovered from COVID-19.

CDR3 amino acids: CASRAGTVGYEQFF. For the CDR3, the DNA is TGTGCCAGCAGGGCCGGGACAGTGGGGTATGAGCAGTTCTTC. The chain carries TRBV5-6 and TRBJ2-1; 7 bases line up with TRBD1. Germline V gives CDR1 SGHDT, CDR2 YYEEEE. V lost 5 bases and J lost 8; bases outside the gene matches: 10. CDR3 length: 14 amino acids.